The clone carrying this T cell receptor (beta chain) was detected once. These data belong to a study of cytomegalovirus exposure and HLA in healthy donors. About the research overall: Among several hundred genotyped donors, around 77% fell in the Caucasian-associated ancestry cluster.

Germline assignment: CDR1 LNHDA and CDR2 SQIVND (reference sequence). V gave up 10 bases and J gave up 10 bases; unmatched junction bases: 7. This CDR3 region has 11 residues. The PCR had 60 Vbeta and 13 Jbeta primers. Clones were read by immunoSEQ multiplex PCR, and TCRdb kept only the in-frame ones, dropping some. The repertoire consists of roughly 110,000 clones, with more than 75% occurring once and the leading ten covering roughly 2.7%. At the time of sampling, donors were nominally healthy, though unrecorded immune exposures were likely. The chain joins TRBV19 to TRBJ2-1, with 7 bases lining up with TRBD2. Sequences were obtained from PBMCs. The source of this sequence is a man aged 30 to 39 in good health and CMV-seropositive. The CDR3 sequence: CATGGGREQFF. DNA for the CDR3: TGTGCCACTGGGGGAGGGAGGGAGCAGTTCTTC.